A selection of T cell receptor beta chains follows, all from one sample in a study of CD8 T cells in Susac syndrome. TCRdb itself ran the immunoSEQ multiplex PCR reads through MiXCR, one entry per CDR3 protein. Of 150,000 to 200,000 distinct CDR3 sequences in the sample, 85% to 95% were seen once. Sequencing was performed on CD4+ T cells from PBMCs. These receptors came from a human donor with Susac syndrome. Each CDR3 is given with its conserved first and last residue. Each record gives: CDR3 protein, CDR3 DNA, J gene, V gene, clone size, D gene, CDR3 length. A D gene is named only where the DNA matches it firmly. Clone size is stated in some rows and not others, as once, few, many or a class when expanded.

cdr3_aa: CASSQPTSGSRTGELFF
cdr3_nt: TGCGCCAGCAGCCAACCGACTAGCGGGAGTCGAACCGGGGAGCTGTTTTTT
j_call: TRBJ2-2
v_call: TRBV4-1
clone_size: once
d_call: TRBD2
cdr3_length: 17

cdr3_aa: CASSHPTGNSYEQYF
cdr3_nt: TGTGCCAGCAGCCATCCGACAGGGAACTCCTACGAGCAGTACTTC
j_call: TRBJ2-7
v_call: TRBV7-9
clone_size: -
d_call: TRBD1
cdr3_length: 15

cdr3_aa: CASKSGISTDTQYF
cdr3_nt: TGTGCCAGCAAAAGCGGGATAAGCACAGATACGCAGTATTTT
j_call: TRBJ2-3
v_call: TRBV2
clone_size: -
d_call: TRBD2
cdr3_length: 14

cdr3_aa: CASSAGGSGNTIYF
cdr3_nt: TGTGCCAGCTCGGCAGGGGGCTCTGGAAACACCATATATTTT
j_call: TRBJ1-3
v_call: TRBV18
clone_size: once
d_call: TRBD1
cdr3_length: 14

cdr3_aa: CASSYRSGANVLTF
cdr3_nt: TGTGCCAGCAGTTACAGGTCTGGGGCCAACGTCCTGACTTTC
j_call: TRBJ2-6
v_call: TRBV6-6
clone_size: -
d_call: -
cdr3_length: 14

cdr3_aa: CASSQDFDLGYEQYF
cdr3_nt: TGTGCCAGCAGCCAAGATTTTGACCTCGGCTACGAGCAGTACTTC
j_call: TRBJ2-7
v_call: TRBV4-2
clone_size: -
d_call: -
cdr3_length: 15

cdr3_aa: CSATWGNTEAFF
cdr3_nt: TGCAGTGCCACTTGGGGGAACACTGAAGCTTTCTTT
j_call: TRBJ1-1
v_call: TRBV20-1
clone_size: -
d_call: -
cdr3_length: 12

cdr3_aa: CSAPGTSGRDTQYF
cdr3_nt: TGCAGTGCTCCCGGGACTAGCGGGAGAGATACGCAGTATTTT
j_call: TRBJ2-3
v_call: TRBV20-1
clone_size: -
d_call: TRBD2
cdr3_length: 14

cdr3_aa: CASSWGTGAKEQYF
cdr3_nt: TGTGCCAGCAGCTGGGGGACAGGGGCGAAGGAGCAGTACTTC
j_call: TRBJ2-7
v_call: TRBV28
clone_size: -
d_call: TRBD1
cdr3_length: 14

cdr3_aa: CASRGRTSSYNSPLHF
cdr3_nt: TGTGCCAGCAGGGGACGGACTAGCTCCTATAATTCACCCCTCCACTTT
j_call: TRBJ1-6
v_call: TRBV6-1
clone_size: -
d_call: -
cdr3_length: 16

cdr3_aa: CASRGTANTEAFF
cdr3_nt: TGTGCCAGCCGTGGGACAGCCAACACTGAAGCTTTCTTT
j_call: TRBJ1-1
v_call: TRBV2
clone_size: -
d_call: TRBD1
cdr3_length: 13

cdr3_aa: CASSQGGQSSGNTIYF
cdr3_nt: TGCGCCAGCAGCCAAGGGGGACAGAGCTCTGGAAACACCATATATTTT
j_call: TRBJ1-3
v_call: TRBV4-1
clone_size: -
d_call: TRBD1
cdr3_length: 16

cdr3_aa: CASSPGQPGPQHF
cdr3_nt: TGTGCCAGCAGTCCAGGACAGCCCGGGCCCCAGCATTTT
j_call: TRBJ1-5
v_call: TRBV28
clone_size: -
d_call: -
cdr3_length: 13

cdr3_aa: CASSSSVQGLNTEAFF
cdr3_nt: TGTGCCAGCAGTAGTTCCGTACAGGGATTGAACACTGAAGCTTTCTTT
j_call: TRBJ1-1
v_call: TRBV12-3/TRBV12-4
clone_size: -
d_call: -
cdr3_length: 16

cdr3_aa: CASSSPSWYQETQYF
cdr3_nt: TGTGCCAGCAGCTCCCCATCCTGGTACCAAGAGACCCAGTACTTC
j_call: TRBJ2-5
v_call: TRBV13
clone_size: -
d_call: -
cdr3_length: 15

cdr3_aa: CSARRGGTQYF
cdr3_nt: TGCAGTGCTCGGAGGGGTGGAACGCAGTATTTT
j_call: TRBJ2-3
v_call: TRBV20-1
clone_size: once
d_call: -
cdr3_length: 11

cdr3_aa: CAWKPKALNFYGYTF
cdr3_nt: TGTGCCTGGAAACCAAAGGCTCTTAATTTCTATGGCTACACCTTC
j_call: TRBJ1-2
v_call: TRBV30
clone_size: -
d_call: -
cdr3_length: 15

cdr3_aa: CASSLNGGNQETQYF
cdr3_nt: TGTGCCAGCAGCTTAAACGGGGGGAACCAAGAGACCCAGTACTTC
j_call: TRBJ2-5
v_call: TRBV7-3
clone_size: -
d_call: TRBD2
cdr3_length: 15

cdr3_aa: CASSLDTQYF
cdr3_nt: TGTGCCAGCAGTTTGGATACGCAGTATTTT
j_call: TRBJ2-3
v_call: TRBV12-3/TRBV12-4
clone_size: -
d_call: -
cdr3_length: 10

cdr3_aa: CSVSAGQETQYF
cdr3_nt: TGCAGCGTTTCAGCGGGACAAGAGACCCAGTACTTC
j_call: TRBJ2-5
v_call: TRBV29-1
clone_size: -
d_call: TRBD2
cdr3_length: 12

cdr3_aa: CSVGGRGNEQFF
cdr3_nt: TGCAGCGTTGGAGGGAGGGGGAATGAGCAGTTCTTC
j_call: TRBJ2-1
v_call: TRBV29-1
clone_size: -
d_call: -
cdr3_length: 12

cdr3_aa: CASRSQGRPYEQYF
cdr3_nt: TGTGCCAGCAGATCCCAGGGGAGGCCCTACGAGCAGTACTTC
j_call: TRBJ2-7
v_call: TRBV12-3/TRBV12-4
clone_size: few
d_call: -
cdr3_length: 14

cdr3_aa: CASSWPGSNSPLHF
cdr3_nt: TGTGCCAGCAGCTGGCCTGGTTCCAATTCACCCCTCCACTTT
j_call: TRBJ1-6
v_call: TRBV13
clone_size: -
d_call: -
cdr3_length: 14

cdr3_aa: CASSLLSVTYGYTF
cdr3_nt: TGCGCCAGCAGCTTGTTATCAGTTACCTATGGCTACACCTTC
j_call: TRBJ1-2
v_call: TRBV5-1
clone_size: -
d_call: -
cdr3_length: 14

cdr3_aa: CASRENGQQDGYTF
cdr3_nt: TGTGCCAGCAGGGAGAATGGACAGCAGGATGGCTACACCTTC
j_call: TRBJ1-2
v_call: TRBV12-3/TRBV12-4
clone_size: -
d_call: -
cdr3_length: 14

cdr3_aa: CASSPQGAGGPLDEQYF
cdr3_nt: TGTGCCAGCAGTCCCCAGGGAGCGGGAGGGCCTTTGGACGAGCAGTACTTC
j_call: TRBJ2-7
v_call: TRBV12-3/TRBV12-4
clone_size: -
d_call: TRBD2
cdr3_length: 17

cdr3_aa: CASSYHDRESTDTQYF
cdr3_nt: TGTGCCAGCAGTTATCACGACCGGGAGAGCACAGATACGCAGTATTTT
j_call: TRBJ2-3
v_call: TRBV6-2/TRBV6-3
clone_size: -
d_call: -
cdr3_length: 16

cdr3_aa: CASSATGSSTDTQYF
cdr3_nt: TGTGCCAGCAGTGCGACCGGTTCTAGCACAGATACGCAGTATTTT
j_call: TRBJ2-3
v_call: TRBV6-6
clone_size: -
d_call: -
cdr3_length: 15

cdr3_aa: CSVDEGEPGGYTF
cdr3_nt: TGCAGCGTTGACGAGGGGGAACCCGGCGGCTACACCTTC
j_call: TRBJ1-2
v_call: TRBV29-1
clone_size: -
d_call: -
cdr3_length: 13

cdr3_aa: CAWSVGPSGTELF
cdr3_nt: TGTGCCTGGAGTGTCGGGCCAAGCGGGACCGAATTGTTC
j_call: TRBJ1-2
v_call: TRBV30
clone_size: -
d_call: -
cdr3_length: 13

cdr3_aa: CASLPNHLRGYTF
cdr3_nt: TGTGCCAGCCTCCCAAACCACCTCCGCGGCTACACCTTC
j_call: TRBJ1-2
v_call: TRBV21-1
clone_size: once
d_call: -
cdr3_length: 13

cdr3_aa: CASSFLAGDVDTQYF
cdr3_nt: TGTGCCAGCAGTTTTCTAGCGGGGGACGTGGATACGCAGTATTTT
j_call: TRBJ2-3
v_call: TRBV27
clone_size: -
d_call: TRBD2
cdr3_length: 15

cdr3_aa: CASSQGAAGTGELFF
cdr3_nt: TGCGCCAGCAGCCAAGGAGCGGCGGGGACCGGGGAGCTGTTTTTT
j_call: TRBJ2-2
v_call: TRBV4-1
clone_size: -
d_call: -
cdr3_length: 15

cdr3_aa: CASSGTGGAYEQYF
cdr3_nt: TGTGCCAGCAGCGGAACAGGGGGCGCGTACGAGCAGTACTTC
j_call: TRBJ2-7
v_call: TRBV9
clone_size: -
d_call: TRBD1
cdr3_length: 14

cdr3_aa: CASSLEVGVDTEAFF
cdr3_nt: TGCGCCAGCAGCTTGGAGGTAGGGGTAGACACTGAAGCTTTCTTT
j_call: TRBJ1-1
v_call: TRBV5-1
clone_size: -
d_call: -
cdr3_length: 15

cdr3_aa: CASSQDSGRLNTEAFF
cdr3_nt: TGCGCCAGCAGCCAAGATTCAGGGCGATTGAACACTGAAGCTTTCTTT
j_call: TRBJ1-1
v_call: TRBV4-1
clone_size: -
d_call: -
cdr3_length: 16

cdr3_aa: CASSLATHNTEAFF
cdr3_nt: TGTGCCAGCAGCTTAGCGACACACAACACTGAAGCTTTCTTT
j_call: TRBJ1-1
v_call: TRBV7-9
clone_size: -
d_call: -
cdr3_length: 14

cdr3_aa: CASSPGQADVLTF
cdr3_nt: TGTGCCAGCTCACCGGGACAGGCTGACGTCCTGACTTTC
j_call: TRBJ2-6
v_call: TRBV18
clone_size: -
d_call: TRBD1
cdr3_length: 13

cdr3_aa: CASSISSGDHNEQFF
cdr3_nt: TGTGCCAGTAGTATAAGTAGCGGGGACCACAATGAGCAGTTCTTC
j_call: TRBJ2-1
v_call: TRBV19
clone_size: -
d_call: TRBD2
cdr3_length: 15

cdr3_aa: CASSPTGGISTDTQYF
cdr3_nt: TGTGCCAGCAGCCCGACGGGGGGGATTAGCACAGATACGCAGTATTTT
j_call: TRBJ2-3
v_call: TRBV7-3
clone_size: -
d_call: TRBD2
cdr3_length: 16

cdr3_aa: CASSWTIAAYNEQFF
cdr3_nt: TGCGCCAGCAGCTGGACTATAGCGGCCTACAATGAGCAGTTCTTC
j_call: TRBJ2-1
v_call: TRBV5-1
clone_size: few
d_call: -
cdr3_length: 15

cdr3_aa: CASSMRDSTEAFF
cdr3_nt: TGTGCCAGTAGTATGCGGGATTCCACTGAAGCTTTCTTT
j_call: TRBJ1-1
v_call: TRBV19
clone_size: -
d_call: -
cdr3_length: 13

cdr3_aa: CASGRGTSGNTIYF
cdr3_nt: TGTGCCAGCGGAAGGGGGACCTCTGGAAACACCATATATTTT
j_call: TRBJ1-3
v_call: TRBV18
clone_size: once
d_call: -
cdr3_length: 14

cdr3_aa: CASSSGATARDTQYF
cdr3_nt: TGTGCCAGCAGTTCAGGGGCGACAGCACGAGATACGCAGTATTTT
j_call: TRBJ2-3
v_call: TRBV12-3/TRBV12-4
clone_size: -
d_call: -
cdr3_length: 15

cdr3_aa: CASSFGQPGEKLFF
cdr3_nt: TGTGCCAGCAGTTTCGGACAACCGGGAGAAAAACTGTTTTTT
j_call: TRBJ1-4
v_call: TRBV6-2/TRBV6-3
clone_size: -
d_call: -
cdr3_length: 14

cdr3_aa: CAWSGKGIVQFF
cdr3_nt: TGTGCCTGGAGTGGAAAGGGGATAGTGCAGTTCTTC
j_call: TRBJ2-1
v_call: TRBV30
clone_size: -
d_call: -
cdr3_length: 12

cdr3_aa: CASSQNTFTEAFF
cdr3_nt: TGTGCCAGCAGCCAGAATACCTTCACTGAAGCTTTCTTT
j_call: TRBJ1-1
v_call: TRBV3-1
clone_size: -
d_call: -
cdr3_length: 13